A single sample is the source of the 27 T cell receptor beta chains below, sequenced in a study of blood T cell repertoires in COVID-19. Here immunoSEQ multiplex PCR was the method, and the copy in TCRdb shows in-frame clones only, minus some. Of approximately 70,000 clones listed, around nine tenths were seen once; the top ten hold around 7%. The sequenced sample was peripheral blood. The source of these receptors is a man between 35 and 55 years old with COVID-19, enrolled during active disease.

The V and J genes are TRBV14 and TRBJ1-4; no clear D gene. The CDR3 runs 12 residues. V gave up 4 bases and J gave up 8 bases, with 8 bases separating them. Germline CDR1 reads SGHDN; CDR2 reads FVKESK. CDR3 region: CASSLSREKLFF. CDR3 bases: TGTGCCAGCAGCCTGAGCCGGGAAAAACTGTTTTTT.

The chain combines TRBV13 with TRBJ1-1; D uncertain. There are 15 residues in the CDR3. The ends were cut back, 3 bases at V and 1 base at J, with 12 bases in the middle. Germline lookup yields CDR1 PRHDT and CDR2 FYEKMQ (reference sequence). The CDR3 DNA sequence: TGTGCCAGCAGCTTGAAACGGGAGCGGAACACTGAAGCTTTCTTT. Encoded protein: CASSLKRERNTEAFF.

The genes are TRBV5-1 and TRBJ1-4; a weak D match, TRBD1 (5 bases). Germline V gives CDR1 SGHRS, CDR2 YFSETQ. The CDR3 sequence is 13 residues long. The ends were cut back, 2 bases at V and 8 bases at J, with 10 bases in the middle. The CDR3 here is CASSLTGGEKLFF. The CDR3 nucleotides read TGCGCCAGCAGCTTAACAGGCGGAGAAAAACTGTTTTTT.

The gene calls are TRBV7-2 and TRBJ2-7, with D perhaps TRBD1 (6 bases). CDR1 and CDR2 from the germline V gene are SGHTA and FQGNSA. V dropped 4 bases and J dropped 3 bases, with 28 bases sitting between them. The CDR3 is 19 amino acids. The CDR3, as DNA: TGTGCCAGCAGCTGCTCATTCTGGGGGTCTGGGGCAGGGGACTACGAGCAGTACTTC. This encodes CASSCSFWGSGAGDYEQYF.

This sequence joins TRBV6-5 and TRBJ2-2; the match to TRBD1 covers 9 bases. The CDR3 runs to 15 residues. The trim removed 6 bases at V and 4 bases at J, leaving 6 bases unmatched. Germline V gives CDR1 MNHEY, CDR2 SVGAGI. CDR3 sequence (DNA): TGTGCCAGCAGATTGATGACAGGGGGCACCGGGGAGCTGTTTTTT. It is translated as CASRLMTGGTGELFF.

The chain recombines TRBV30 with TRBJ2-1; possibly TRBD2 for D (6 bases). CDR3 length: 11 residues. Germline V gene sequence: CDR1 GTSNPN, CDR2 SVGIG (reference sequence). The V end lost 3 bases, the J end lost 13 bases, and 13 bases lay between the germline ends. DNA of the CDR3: TGTGCCTGGAGCCCACAAGGACTACAGTTCTTC. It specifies CAWSPQGLQFF.

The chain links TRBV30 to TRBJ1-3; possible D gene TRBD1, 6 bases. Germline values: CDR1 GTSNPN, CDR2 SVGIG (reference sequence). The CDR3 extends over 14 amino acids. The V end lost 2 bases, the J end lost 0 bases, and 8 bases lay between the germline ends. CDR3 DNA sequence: TGTGCCTGGAGTACAGGGTTCTCTGGAAACACCATATATTTT. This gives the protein CAWSTGFSGNTIYF.

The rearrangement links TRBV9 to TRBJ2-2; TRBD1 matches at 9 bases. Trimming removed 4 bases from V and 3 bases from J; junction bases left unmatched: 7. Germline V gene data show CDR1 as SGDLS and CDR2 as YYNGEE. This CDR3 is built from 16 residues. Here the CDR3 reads CASSLTGGFDTGELFF. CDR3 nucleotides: TGTGCCAGCAGCCTAACAGGGGGCTTTGACACCGGGGAGCTGTTTTTT.

CDR3 amino acids: CASSQRTGTYNEQFF. In DNA, the CDR3 is TGCGCCAGCAGCCAGAGGACAGGCACCTACAATGAGCAGTTCTTC. The chain has TRBV4-1 and TRBJ2-1; 7 bases match TRBD1. Losses at the gene ends were 3 bases for V and 2 bases for J; bases not matched to a gene: 4. CDR1 and CDR2 (germline): MGHRA, YSYEKL. The CDR3 spans 15 residues.

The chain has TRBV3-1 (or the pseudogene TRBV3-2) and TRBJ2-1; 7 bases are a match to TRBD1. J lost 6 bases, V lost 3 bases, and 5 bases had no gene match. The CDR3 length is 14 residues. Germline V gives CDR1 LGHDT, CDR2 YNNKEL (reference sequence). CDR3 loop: CASSHLGGLNEQFF. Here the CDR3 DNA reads TGTGCCAGCAGCCATTTAGGGGGCCTCAATGAGCAGTTCTTC.

CDR3 nucleotide sequence: TGTGCCAGCGGGGCGAGGACAGATACGCAGTATTTT. This codes for CASGARTDTQYF. V gene TRBV5-4 combines with J gene TRBJ2-3, with D tentatively TRBD1 (5 bases). V was shortened by 7 bases and J by 3 bases, with 9 bases between the two germline ends. The length of the CDR3 is 12 residues. Germline V gene data show CDR1 as SGHNT and CDR2 as YYREEE (reference sequence).

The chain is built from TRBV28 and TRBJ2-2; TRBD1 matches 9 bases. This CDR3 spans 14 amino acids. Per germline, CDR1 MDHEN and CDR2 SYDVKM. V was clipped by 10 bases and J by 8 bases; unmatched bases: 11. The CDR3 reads CATATGTGIGELFF. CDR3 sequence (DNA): TGTGCCACCGCGACCGGGACAGGGATAGGGGAGCTGTTTTTT.

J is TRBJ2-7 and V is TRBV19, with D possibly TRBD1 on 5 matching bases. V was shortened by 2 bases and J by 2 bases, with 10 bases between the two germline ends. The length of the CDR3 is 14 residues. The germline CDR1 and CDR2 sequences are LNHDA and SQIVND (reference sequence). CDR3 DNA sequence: TGTGCCAGTAGTATAAGGCAGGGTCCCTACGAGCAGTACTTC. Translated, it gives CASSIRQGPYEQYF.

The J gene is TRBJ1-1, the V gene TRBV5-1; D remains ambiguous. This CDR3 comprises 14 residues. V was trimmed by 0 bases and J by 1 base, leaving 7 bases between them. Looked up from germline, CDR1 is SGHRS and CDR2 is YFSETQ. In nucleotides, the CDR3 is TGCGCCAGCAGCTTGGGACTGACGAACACTGAAGCTTTCTTT. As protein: CASSLGLTNTEAFF.

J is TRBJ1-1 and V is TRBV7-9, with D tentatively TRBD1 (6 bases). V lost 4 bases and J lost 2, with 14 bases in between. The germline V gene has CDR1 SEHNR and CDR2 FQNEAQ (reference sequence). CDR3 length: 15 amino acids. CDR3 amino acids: CASSSQGTGNTEAFF. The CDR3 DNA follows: TGTGCCAGCAGCTCTCAGGGGACGGGAAACACTGAAGCTTTCTTT.

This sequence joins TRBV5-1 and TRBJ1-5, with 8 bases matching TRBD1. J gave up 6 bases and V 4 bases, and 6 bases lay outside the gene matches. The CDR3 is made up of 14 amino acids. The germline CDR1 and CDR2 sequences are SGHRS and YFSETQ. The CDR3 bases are TGCGCCAGCAGCCCCGGACAGGGTGGTCAGCCCCAGCATTTT. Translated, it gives CASSPGQGGQPQHF. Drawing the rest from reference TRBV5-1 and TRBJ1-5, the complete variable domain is KAGVTQTPRYLIKTRGQQVTLSCSPISGHRSVSWYQQTPGQGLQFLFEYFSETQRNKGNFPGRFSGRQFSNSRSEMNVSTLELGDSALYLCASSPGQGGQPQHFGDGTRLSIL.

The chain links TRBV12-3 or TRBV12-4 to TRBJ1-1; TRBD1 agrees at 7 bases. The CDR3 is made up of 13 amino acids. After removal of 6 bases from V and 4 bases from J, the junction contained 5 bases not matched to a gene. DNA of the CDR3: TGTGCCAGCAGCTCGACAGGGCTCACTGAAGCTTTCTTT. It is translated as CASSSTGLTEAFF.

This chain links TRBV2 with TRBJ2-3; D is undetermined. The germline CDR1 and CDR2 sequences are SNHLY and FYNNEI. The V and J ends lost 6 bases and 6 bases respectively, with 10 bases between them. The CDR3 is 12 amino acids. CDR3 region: CASRIAADTQYF. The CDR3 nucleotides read TGTGCCAGCAGGATAGCAGCGGATACGCAGTATTTT. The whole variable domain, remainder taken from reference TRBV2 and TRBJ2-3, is EPEVTQTPSHQVTQMGQEVILRCVPISNHLYFYWYRQILGQKVEFLVSFYNNEISEKSEIFDDQFSVERPDGSNFTLKIRSTKLEDSAMYFCASRIAADTQYFGPGTRLTVL.

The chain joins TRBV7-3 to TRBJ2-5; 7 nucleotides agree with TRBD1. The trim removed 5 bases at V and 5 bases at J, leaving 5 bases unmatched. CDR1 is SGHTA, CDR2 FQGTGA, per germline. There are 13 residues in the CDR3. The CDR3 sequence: CASSKTGRETQYF. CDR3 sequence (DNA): TGTGCCAGCAGCAAGACAGGGCGGGAGACCCAGTACTTC.

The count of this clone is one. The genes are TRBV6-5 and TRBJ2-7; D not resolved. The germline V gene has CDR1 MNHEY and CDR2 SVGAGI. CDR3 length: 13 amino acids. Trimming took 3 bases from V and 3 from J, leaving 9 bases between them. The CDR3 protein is CASSYILGYEQYF. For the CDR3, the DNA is TGTGCCAGCAGTTATATTCTAGGCTACGAGCAGTACTTC.

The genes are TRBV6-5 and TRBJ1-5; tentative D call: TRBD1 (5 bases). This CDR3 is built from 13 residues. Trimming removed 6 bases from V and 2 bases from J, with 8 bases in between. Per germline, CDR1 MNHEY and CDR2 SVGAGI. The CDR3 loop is CASSRVGNQPQHF. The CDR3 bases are TGTGCCAGCAGCAGGGTCGGCAATCAGCCCCAGCATTTT.

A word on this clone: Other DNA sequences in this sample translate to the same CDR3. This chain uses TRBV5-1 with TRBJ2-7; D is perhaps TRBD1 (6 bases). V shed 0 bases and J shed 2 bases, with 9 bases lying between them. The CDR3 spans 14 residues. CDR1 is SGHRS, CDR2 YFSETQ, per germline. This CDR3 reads CASSLGTAAYEQYF. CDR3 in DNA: TGCGCCAGCAGCTTGGGGACAGCAGCCTACGAGCAGTACTTC.

This CDR3 reads CASSPNLPGQGGRGYGYTF. DNA for the CDR3: TGTGCCAGCAGCCCCAATCTACCGGGACAGGGGGGAAGAGGGTATGGCTACACCTTC. The chain couples TRBV14 to TRBJ1-2; TRBD1 matches 11 bases. Per germline, CDR1 SGHDN and CDR2 FVKESK. Trimming took 4 bases from V and 5 from J; bases not matched to a gene: 18. The length of the CDR3 is 19 residues.

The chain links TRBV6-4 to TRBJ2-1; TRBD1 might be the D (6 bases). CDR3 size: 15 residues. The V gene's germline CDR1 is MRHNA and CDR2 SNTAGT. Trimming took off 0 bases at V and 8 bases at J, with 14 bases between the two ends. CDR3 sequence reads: CASSDSWGQLHEQFF. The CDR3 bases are TGTGCCAGCAGTGACTCGTGGGGGCAGTTACATGAGCAGTTCTTC.

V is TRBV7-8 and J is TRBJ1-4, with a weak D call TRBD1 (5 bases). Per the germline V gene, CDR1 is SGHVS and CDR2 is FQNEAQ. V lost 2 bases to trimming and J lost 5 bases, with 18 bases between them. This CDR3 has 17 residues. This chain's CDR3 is CASSLRDSLSSNEKLFF. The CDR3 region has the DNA TGTGCCAGCAGCTTAAGGGACTCCCTTTCGTCCAATGAAAAACTGTTTTTT.

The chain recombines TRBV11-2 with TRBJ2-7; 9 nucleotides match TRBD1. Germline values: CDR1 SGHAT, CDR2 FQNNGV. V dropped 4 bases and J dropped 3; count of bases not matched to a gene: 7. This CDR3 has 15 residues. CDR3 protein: CASSSDRGYGYEQYF. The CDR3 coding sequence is TGTGCCAGCAGCTCAGACAGGGGGTACGGCTACGAGCAGTACTTC.

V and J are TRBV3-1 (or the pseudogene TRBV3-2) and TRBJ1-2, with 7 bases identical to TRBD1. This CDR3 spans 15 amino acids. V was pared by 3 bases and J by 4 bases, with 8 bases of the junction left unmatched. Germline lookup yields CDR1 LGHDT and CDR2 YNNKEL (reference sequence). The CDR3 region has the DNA TGTGCCAGCAGCCAGGATGAGGGGACAGCCTATGGCTACACCTTC. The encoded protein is CASSQDEGTAYGYTF.